These 25 T cell receptor beta chains were sequenced from one sample in a study of T cell repertoires in cytomegalovirus infection. MiXCR, applied by TCRdb to the reads, yields one record per CDR3 protein. This sample has about 490,000 distinct CDR3 sequences, with approximately 26% found just once. Specimen: PBMCs. The source of these receptors is a human donor in good health (CMV status not recorded). Some clones in this sample may be carry-over from other donors' samples.

This clonotype came up a few times. This sequence joins TRBV20-1 and TRBJ2-5; 13 bases are shared with TRBD2. The CDR3 has 15 amino acids. Germline loops: CDR1 DFQATT, CDR2 SNEGSKA (reference sequence). Trimming took 3 bases from V and 2 from J; bases not matched to a gene: 3. The CDR3 bases are TGCAGTGCTAGTCGGACTAGCGGGGGACAAGAGACCCAGTACTTC. Protein: CSASRTSGGQETQYF.

V is TRBV12-3 or TRBV12-4 and J is TRBJ1-4; D is possibly TRBD1 (6 bases). V was pared by 5 bases and J by 5 bases, with 12 bases between. The CDR3 runs 14 residues. CDR3: CASSEQGPNEKLFF. As DNA, the CDR3 is TGTGCCAGCAGTGAACAGGGCCCCAATGAAAAACTGTTTTTT.

This clonotype occurred many times. This chain uses TRBV7-2 with TRBJ1-4; 8 bases are shared with TRBD1. V gave up 1 base and J gave up 5 bases; unmatched junction bases: 3. Germline CDR1 SGHTA, CDR2 FQGNSA. CDR3 size: 15 residues. The CDR3 sequence is CASSLVTGGNEKLFF. The CDR3, as DNA: TGTGCCAGCAGCTTAGTAACAGGGGGAAATGAAAAACTGTTTTTT.

This clonotype was seen only a few times. The chain recombines TRBV7-8 with TRBJ2-7, with TRBD2 identical over 7 bases. The CDR3 spans 14 residues. The germline V gene encodes CDR1 SGHVS and CDR2 FQNEAQ. V lost 6 bases to trimming and J lost 2 bases; unmatched junction nucleotides: 7. The CDR3 sequence: CASSSLAKPYEQYF. The CDR3 region has the DNA TGTGCCAGCAGTTCACTAGCGAAACCCTACGAGCAGTACTTC.

The chain employs TRBV6-6 and TRBJ1-1; D possibly corresponds to TRBD1 (6 bases). There are 14 residues in the CDR3. Germline-derived CDR1 and CDR2 are MNHNY and SVGAGI (reference sequence). V lost 1 base and J 7 bases, leaving 13 bases between the germline ends. CDR3 region: CASSYYRGGGEAFF. The CDR3 DNA reads TGTGCCAGCAGTTACTATAGGGGAGGGGGTGAAGCTTTCTTT.

This clonotype was detected only a few times. This chain links TRBV10-3 with TRBJ1-1, with a possible D match to TRBD1 (6 bases). CDR1 and CDR2 from the germline V gene are ENHRY and SYGVKD. This CDR3 has 14 residues. V lost 5 bases and J lost 4, with 14 bases in between. CDR3 in DNA: TGTGCCATCAGTCCGGACAGTTCAGGCACTGAAGCTTTCTTT. Residues: CAISPDSSGTEAFF.

The rearrangement links TRBV7-8 to TRBJ2-7, with 12 bases aligning to TRBD2. V dropped 5 bases and J dropped 0; count of bases not matched to a gene: 5. Germline CDR1 and CDR2: SGHVS and FQNEAQ. This CDR3 spans 16 amino acids. Here the CDR3 DNA reads TGTGCCAGCAGCCAGGGACTAGCGGGTTTCTCCTACGAGCAGTACTTC. Translated, it gives CASSQGLAGFSYEQYF. The entire variable domain, with the rest obtained from reference TRBV7-8 and TRBJ2-7, is as follows: GAGVSQSPRYKVAKRGQDVALRCDPISGHVSLFWYQQALGQGPEFLTYFQNEAQLDKSGLPSDRFFAERPEGSVSTLKIQRTQQEDSAVYLCASSQGLAGFSYEQYFGPGTRLTVT.

This rearrangement joins TRBV7-9 to TRBJ1-4; D is ambiguous. Germline CDR1 reads SEHNR; CDR2 reads FQNEAQ (reference sequence). Trimming pared 8 bases from V and 4 bases from J, leaving 14 bases between. This CDR3 comprises 14 residues. CDR3 nucleotide sequence: TGTGCCAGCCCAAACCCGGATCTTAATGAAAAACTGTTTTTT. It specifies CASPNPDLNEKLFF.

The CDR3 reads CSVEELAGDTQYF. The CDR3 region has the DNA TGCAGCGTTGAAGAATTAGCGGGAGATACGCAGTATTTT. The chain uses TRBV29-1 and TRBJ2-3; the match to TRBD2 covers 7 bases. J gave up 5 bases and V 0 bases, and 2 bases lay outside the gene matches. This CDR3 is 13 amino acids long. The germline gives CDR1 SQVTM, CDR2 ANQGSEA.

This clonotype came up a few times. The gene calls are TRBV7-6 and TRBJ2-1; the D gene is possibly TRBD2 (6 bases). From germline, CDR1 is SGHVS and CDR2 FNYEAQ. Trimming removed 4 bases at V and 2 bases at J, with 18 bases between. The CDR3 consists of 17 residues. CDR3 protein: CASSSPQVSGTYNEQFF. For the CDR3, the DNA is TGTGCCAGCAGCTCACCGCAGGTTAGCGGAACCTACAATGAGCAGTTCTTC.

Only one count was recorded for this clonotype. The chain links TRBV27 to TRBJ2-6; D is uncertain. The V and J ends lost 7 bases and 3 bases respectively, with 10 bases between them. This CDR3 is built from 14 residues. Germline V gene data show CDR1 as MNHEY and CDR2 as SMNVEV (reference sequence). CDR3 DNA sequence: TGTGCCAGCACCCAAGCTGGTGGGGCCAACGTCCTGACTTTC. It codes for CASTQAGGANVLTF.

In its sample, this clonotype was seen a few times. The rearrangement uses TRBV6-2 or TRBV6-3 and TRBJ2-1; a possible D gene is TRBD1 (6 bases). The CDR3 covers 13 residues. Germline CDR1 and CDR2: MNHEY and SVGEGT. Deletions cut 4 bases from V and 3 bases from J, with 7 bases between. The CDR3 loop is CASSWDNYNEQFF. CDR3 bases: TGTGCCAGCAGTTGGGACAACTACAATGAGCAGTTCTTC.

There are many counts of this clonotype. The chain recombines TRBV7-9 with TRBJ2-1, with 7 bases lining up with TRBD2. Trimming removed 5 bases from V and 0 bases from J; junction bases left unmatched: 13. In germline, CDR1 is SEHNR, CDR2 FQNEAQ (reference sequence). The CDR3 has 18 amino acids. The CDR3 protein is CASSQSVPREGSYNEQFF. Here the CDR3 DNA reads TGTGCCAGCAGCCAATCCGTTCCGAGGGAGGGCTCCTACAATGAGCAGTTCTTC.

This chain uses TRBV5-1 with TRBJ1-1; 8 bases are a match to TRBD1. CDR1 SGHRS and CDR2 YFSETQ come from the germline V gene. This CDR3 is 16 amino acids long. J was trimmed by 4 bases and V by 3 bases; bases with no gene match: 11. The CDR3 loop is CASSWTGLGESTEAFF. The CDR3 DNA is TGCGCCAGCAGCTGGACAGGGTTAGGCGAGAGCACTGAAGCTTTCTTT.

Only a few counts were recorded for this clonotype. The chain couples TRBV20-1 to TRBJ2-1; 11 nucleotides align to TRBD2. The CDR3 extends over 18 amino acids. V was pared by 1 base and J by 0 bases, with 8 bases of the junction left unmatched. From germline, CDR1 is DFQATT and CDR2 SNEGSKA (reference sequence). CDR3 residues: CSARAVASGRSSYNEQFF. The CDR3, as DNA: TGCAGTGCTAGAGCTGTTGCTAGCGGGAGGAGCTCCTACAATGAGCAGTTCTTC.

As for this clonotype: At one of its ends the junction is not consistent with the germline gene, which may arise from a read error. The J gene is TRBJ2-1, the V gene TRBV7-8; D is ambiguous. Germline lookup yields CDR1 SGHVS and CDR2 FQNEAQ. The CDR3 covers 11 residues. The CDR3 DNA follows: TGTGCCAGCAGGTTAGATCTTGAGCAGTTCTTC. Translating it yields CASRLDLEQFF.

The chain joins TRBV6-2 or TRBV6-3 to TRBJ2-1, with 14 bases that match TRBD2. This CDR3 is built from 17 residues. CDR1 and CDR2 (germline): MNHEY, SVGEGT. J lost 9 bases, V lost 2 bases, and 9 bases had no gene match. CDR3 protein: CASSYEGLAGVGGEQFF. CDR3 sequence (DNA): TGTGCCAGCAGTTACGAGGGACTAGCGGGAGTAGGGGGTGAGCAGTTCTTC.

There are a few counts of this clonotype. The chain joins TRBV6-1 to TRBJ2-1; TRBD2 agrees at 13 bases. The ends lost 10 bases at V and 8 bases at J; junction bases unmatched: 11. This CDR3 comprises 15 residues. Germline CDR1 MNHNS, CDR2 SASEGT. CDR3 DNA: TGTGCCATTAGGACTAGCGGGAGAAGTCCCTATGAGCAGTTCTTC. This sequence encodes CAIRTSGRSPYEQFF.

This clonotype showed up just a few times. V and J are TRBV18 and TRBJ1-4; weak D call: TRBD1 (5 bases). V dropped 3 bases and J dropped 3 bases, with 14 bases sitting between them. Germline V gene sequence: CDR1 KGHSH, CDR2 LQKENI. The CDR3 contains 16 residues. The DNA for the CDR3 is TGTGCCAGCTCACCCCGACGGACGGGGGCTAATGAAAAACTGTTTTTT. This sequence encodes CASSPRRTGANEKLFF.

The rearrangement links TRBV23-1 to TRBJ1-2; tentatively, D is TRBD1 (6 bases). TRBV23-1 is an open reading frame, and its role is uncertain. The V end was cut by 1 base, the J end by 3 bases, with 15 bases between. The CDR3 length is 16 residues. The CDR3 DNA reads as TGCGCCAGCAGTCAATGGTCAGGGGACGGGGACTATGGCTACACCTTC. It specifies CASSQWSGDGDYGYTF.

Only one count was recorded for this clonotype. The junction shows a germline mismatch at one end, possibly a read error. The rearrangement links TRBV5-3 to TRBJ2-3; D is ambiguous. TRBV5-3 is designated an ORF whose function remains uncertain. The CDR3 is made up of 13 amino acids. The CDR3 region is CASSSDGVNTQYF. In DNA form, the CDR3 reads TGTGCCAGCAGCTCGGACGGAGTCAATACGCAGTATTTT.

This chain uses TRBV19 with TRBJ2-2; D might be TRBD1 or TRBD2, each matching 7 bases. The germline V and J ends were trimmed by 3 bases and 3 bases, with 11 bases remaining between them. The CDR3 is made up of 15 amino acids. The germline gives CDR1 LNHDA, CDR2 SQIVND (reference sequence). The CDR3 loop reads CASSIRGRDTGELFF. As DNA, the CDR3 is TGTGCCAGTAGTATCAGGGGGAGGGACACCGGGGAGCTGTTTTTT.

The V gene is TRBV20-1, the J gene TRBJ2-7; 8 nucleotides align to TRBD2. J was trimmed by 6 bases and V by 6 bases; bases with no gene match: 10. The CDR3 totals 13 residues. Germline CDR1 is DFQATT and CDR2 is SNEGSKA (reference sequence). CDR3: CSAPVSGIREQYF. For the CDR3, the DNA is TGCAGTGCCCCCGTTAGCGGGATTCGCGAGCAGTACTTC.

This clonotype turned up a few times. The chain couples TRBV2 to TRBJ2-5; D possibly corresponds to TRBD1 (6 bases). The germline V gene encodes CDR1 SNHLY and CDR2 FYNNEI. This CDR3 has 14 residues. V was shortened by 2 bases and J by 2 bases, with 9 bases between the two germline ends. The CDR3 region has the DNA TGTGCCAGCAGTGAAAGCCAGGGGCAAGAGACCCAGTACTTC. It specifies CASSESQGQETQYF.

This clonotype showed up just a few times. This chain uses TRBV6-5 with TRBJ1-2; D gene uncertain. The germline V gene has CDR1 MNHEY and CDR2 SVGAGI. Between the trimmed V and J ends, which lost 1 base and 1 base, there was a span of 10 bases. The CDR3 loop spans 15 amino acids. CDR3 sequence reads: CASSYFGGVNYGYTF. Written as DNA, the CDR3 is TGTGCCAGCAGTTACTTCGGCGGGGTTAACTATGGCTACACCTTC.